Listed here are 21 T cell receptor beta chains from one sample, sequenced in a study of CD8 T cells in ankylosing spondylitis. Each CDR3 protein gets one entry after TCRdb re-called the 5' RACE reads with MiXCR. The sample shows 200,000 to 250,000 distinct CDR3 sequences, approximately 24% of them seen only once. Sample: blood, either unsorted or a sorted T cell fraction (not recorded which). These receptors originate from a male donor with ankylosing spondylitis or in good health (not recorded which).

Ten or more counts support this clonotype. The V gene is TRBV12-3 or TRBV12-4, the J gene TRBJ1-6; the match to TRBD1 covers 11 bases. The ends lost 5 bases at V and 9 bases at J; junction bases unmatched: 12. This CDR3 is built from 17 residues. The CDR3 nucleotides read TGTGCCAGCAGTACCGACCACCCCGGGACAGGGGGTTCACCCCTCCACTTT. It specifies CASSTDHPGTGGSPLHF.

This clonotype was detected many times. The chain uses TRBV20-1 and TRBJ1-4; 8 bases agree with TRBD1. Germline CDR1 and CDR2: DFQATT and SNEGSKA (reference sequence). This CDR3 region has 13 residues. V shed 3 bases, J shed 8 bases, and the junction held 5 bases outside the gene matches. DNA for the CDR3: TGCAGTGCTAGCCGACAGGGGCGGGAAAAACTGTTTTTT. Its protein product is CSASRQGREKLFF.

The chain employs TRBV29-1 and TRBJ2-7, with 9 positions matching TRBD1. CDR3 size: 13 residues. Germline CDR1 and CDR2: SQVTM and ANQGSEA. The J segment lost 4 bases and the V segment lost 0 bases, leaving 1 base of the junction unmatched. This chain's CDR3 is CSVEETGGYEQYF. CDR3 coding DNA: TGCAGCGTTGAAGAGACAGGGGGGTACGAGCAGTACTTC.

CDR3 bases: TGTGCCAGCAGTGAAGCGCTCATGAGCGGCTCCACAGATACGCAGTATTTT. The encoded protein is CASSEALMSGSTDTQYF. The rearrangement links TRBV2 to TRBJ2-3; maybe TRBD2 (5 bases). The CDR3 runs to 17 residues. The V gene's germline CDR1 is SNHLY and CDR2 FYNNEI. V was pared by 0 bases and J by 2 bases, with 15 bases between.

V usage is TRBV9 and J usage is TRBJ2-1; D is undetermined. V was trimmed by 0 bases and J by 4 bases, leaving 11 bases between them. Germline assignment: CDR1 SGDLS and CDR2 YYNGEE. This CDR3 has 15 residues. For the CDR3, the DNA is TGTGCCAGCAGCGTAGAAGAGGCGACGTACAATGAGCAGTTCTTC. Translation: CASSVEEATYNEQFF.

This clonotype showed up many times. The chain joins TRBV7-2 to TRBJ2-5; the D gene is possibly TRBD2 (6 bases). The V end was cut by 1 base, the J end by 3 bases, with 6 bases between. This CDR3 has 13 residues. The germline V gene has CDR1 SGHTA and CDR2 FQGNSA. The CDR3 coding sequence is TGTGCCAGCAGCTTAGAGCGGGAAGAGACCCAGTACTTC. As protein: CASSLEREETQYF.

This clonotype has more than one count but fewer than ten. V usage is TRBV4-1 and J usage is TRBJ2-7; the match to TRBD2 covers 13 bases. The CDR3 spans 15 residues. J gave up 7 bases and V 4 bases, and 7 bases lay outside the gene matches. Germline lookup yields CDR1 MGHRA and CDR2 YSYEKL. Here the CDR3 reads CASSLGLAGVGEQYF. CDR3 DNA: TGCGCCAGCAGCCTCGGACTAGCGGGAGTGGGGGAGCAGTACTTC.

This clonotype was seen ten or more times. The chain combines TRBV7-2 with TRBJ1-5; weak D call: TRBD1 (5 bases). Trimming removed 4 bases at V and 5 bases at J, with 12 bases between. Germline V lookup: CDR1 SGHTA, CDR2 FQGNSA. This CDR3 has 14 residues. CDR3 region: CASSSRTIDQPQHF. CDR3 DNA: TGTGCCAGCAGCTCCCGGACAATTGATCAGCCCCAGCATTTT.

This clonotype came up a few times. CDR3 protein: CSAPSTFRGTQYF. DNA for the CDR3: TGCAGTGCCCCAAGTACTTTCAGGGGGACCCAGTACTTC. V gene TRBV20-1 combines with J gene TRBJ2-5; TRBD1 is a possible D gene (6 bases). The ends were cut back, 6 bases at V and 7 bases at J, with 18 bases in the middle. CDR3 length: 13 residues. From germline, CDR1 is DFQATT and CDR2 SNEGSKA (reference sequence).

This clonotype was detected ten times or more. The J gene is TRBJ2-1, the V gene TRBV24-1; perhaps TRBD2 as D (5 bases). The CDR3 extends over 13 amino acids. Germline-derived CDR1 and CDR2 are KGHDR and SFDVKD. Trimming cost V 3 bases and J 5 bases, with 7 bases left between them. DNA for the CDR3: TGTGCCACCAGTGATCGACTAAACAATGAGCAGTTCTTC. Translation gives CATSDRLNNEQFF.

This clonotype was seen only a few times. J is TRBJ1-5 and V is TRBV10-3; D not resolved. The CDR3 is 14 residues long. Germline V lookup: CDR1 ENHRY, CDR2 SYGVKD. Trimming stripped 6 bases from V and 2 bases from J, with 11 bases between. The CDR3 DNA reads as TGTGCCATCAGGCGAGGAGCGGGCAATCAGCCCCAGCATTTT. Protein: CAIRRGAGNQPQHF.

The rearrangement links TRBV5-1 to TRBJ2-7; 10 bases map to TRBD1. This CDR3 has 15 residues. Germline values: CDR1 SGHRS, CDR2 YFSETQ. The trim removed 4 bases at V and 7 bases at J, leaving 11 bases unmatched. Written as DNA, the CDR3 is TGCGCCAGCAGCCCAGGGACAGGGGCAAGACGGGAGCAGTACTTC. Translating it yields CASSPGTGARREQYF. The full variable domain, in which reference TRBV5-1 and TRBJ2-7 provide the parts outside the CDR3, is KAGVTQTPRYLIKTRGQQVTLSCSPISGHRSVSWYQQTPGQGLQFLFEYFSETQRNKGNFPGRFSGRQFSNSRSEMNVSTLELGDSALYLCASSPGTGARREQYFGPGTRLTVT.

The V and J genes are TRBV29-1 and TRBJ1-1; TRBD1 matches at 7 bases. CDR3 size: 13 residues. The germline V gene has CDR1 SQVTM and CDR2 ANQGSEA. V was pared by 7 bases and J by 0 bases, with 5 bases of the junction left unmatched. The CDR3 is CSADRAVNTEAFF. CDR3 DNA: TGCAGCGCCGACAGGGCGGTGAACACTGAAGCTTTCTTT.

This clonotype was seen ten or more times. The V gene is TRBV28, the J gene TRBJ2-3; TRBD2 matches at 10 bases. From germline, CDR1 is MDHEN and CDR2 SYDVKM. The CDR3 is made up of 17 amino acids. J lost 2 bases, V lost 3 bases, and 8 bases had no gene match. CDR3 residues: CASSFPGLAQNTDTQYF. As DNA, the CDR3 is TGTGCCAGCAGTTTTCCGGGACTAGCGCAAAACACAGATACGCAGTATTTT.

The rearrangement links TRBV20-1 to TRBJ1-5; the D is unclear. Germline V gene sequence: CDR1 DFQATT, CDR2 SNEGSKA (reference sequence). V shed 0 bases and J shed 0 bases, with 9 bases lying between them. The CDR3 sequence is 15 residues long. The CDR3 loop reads CSARDVQASNQPQHF. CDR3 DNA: TGCAGTGCTAGAGATGTGCAGGCTAGCAATCAGCCCCAGCATTTT.

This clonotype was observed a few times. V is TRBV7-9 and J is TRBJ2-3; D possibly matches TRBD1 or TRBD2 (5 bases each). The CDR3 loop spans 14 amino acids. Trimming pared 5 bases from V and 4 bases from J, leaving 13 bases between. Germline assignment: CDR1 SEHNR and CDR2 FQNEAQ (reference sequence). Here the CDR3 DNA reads TGTGCCAGCAGCCCATCGGGGCTGGCAGATACGCAGTATTTT. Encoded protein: CASSPSGLADTQYF.

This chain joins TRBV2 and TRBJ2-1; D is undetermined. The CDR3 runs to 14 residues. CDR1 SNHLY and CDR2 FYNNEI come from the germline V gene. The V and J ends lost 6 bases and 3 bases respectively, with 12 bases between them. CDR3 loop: CASRMRISYNEQFF. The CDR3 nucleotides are TGTGCCAGCAGGATGCGGATTAGCTACAATGAGCAGTTCTTC.

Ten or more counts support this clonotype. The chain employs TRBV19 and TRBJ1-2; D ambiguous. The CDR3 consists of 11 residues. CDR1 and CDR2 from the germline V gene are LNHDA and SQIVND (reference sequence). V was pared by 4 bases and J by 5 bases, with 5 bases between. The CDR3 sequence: CASSTGYGYTF. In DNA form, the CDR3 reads TGTGCCAGTAGTACCGGTTATGGCTACACCTTC.

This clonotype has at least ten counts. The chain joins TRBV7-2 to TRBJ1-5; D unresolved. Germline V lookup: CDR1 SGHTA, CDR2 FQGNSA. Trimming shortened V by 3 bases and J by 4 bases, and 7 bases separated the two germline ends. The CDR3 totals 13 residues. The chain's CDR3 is CASSFDRNQPQHF. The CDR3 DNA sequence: TGTGCCAGCAGCTTCGACCGTAATCAGCCCCAGCATTTT.

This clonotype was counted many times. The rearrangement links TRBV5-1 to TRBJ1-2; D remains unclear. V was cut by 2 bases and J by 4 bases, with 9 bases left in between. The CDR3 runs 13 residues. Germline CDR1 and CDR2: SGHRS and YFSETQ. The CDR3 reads CASSFDQPYGYTF. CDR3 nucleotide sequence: TGCGCCAGCAGCTTCGACCAGCCCTATGGCTACACCTTC.

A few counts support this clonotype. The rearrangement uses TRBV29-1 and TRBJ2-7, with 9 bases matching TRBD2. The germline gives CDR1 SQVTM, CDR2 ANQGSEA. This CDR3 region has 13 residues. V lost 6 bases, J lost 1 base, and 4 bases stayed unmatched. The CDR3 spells CSVLAGASYEQYF. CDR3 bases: TGCAGCGTGTTAGCGGGAGCATCCTACGAGCAGTACTTC.